This is a list of T cell receptor beta chains from one sample in a study of blood T cell repertoires in COVID-19. Measured with immunoSEQ multiplex PCR; TCRdb has only the in-frame clones, and not every one. There are approximately 300,000 clones in the sample; approximately 87% occur only once, and roughly 5.3% lies in the top ten. The sequenced material came from PBMCs or T cells enriched from blood (not recorded which). All receptors derive from a woman in her 30s who had recovered from COVID-19. Both conserved end residues are part of each CDR3. D genes are given only for firm matches. Clone size is shown for a subset of rows, as once, few, many or a class of expanded clone.

V gene: TRBV28
J gene: TRBJ1-2
D gene: .
clone size: .
CDR3 protein: CASRILRRDYGYTF

V gene: TRBV19
J gene: TRBJ1-2
D gene: .
clone size: .
CDR3 protein: CATIPAGGANYGYTF

V gene: TRBV10-1
J gene: TRBJ1-1
D gene: TRBD1
clone size: .
CDR3 protein: CASSEPDRGPEAFF

V gene: TRBV3-1/TRBV3-2
J gene: TRBJ1-1
D gene: TRBD1
clone size: .
CDR3 protein: CASSQDKGARVEAFF

V gene: TRBV9
J gene: TRBJ1-1
D gene: TRBD1
clone size: .
CDR3 protein: CASSVGTGETEAFF

V gene: TRBV11-1
J gene: TRBJ2-3
D gene: TRBD2
clone size: few
CDR3 protein: CASSLVRGGTDTQYF

V gene: TRBV7-9
J gene: TRBJ2-7
D gene: TRBD1
clone size: once
CDR3 protein: CASSFSPGQGSYEQYF

V gene: TRBV11-2
J gene: TRBJ2-5
D gene: TRBD1
clone size: .
CDR3 protein: CASSLEGTAQETQYF

V gene: TRBV5-1
J gene: TRBJ1-2
D gene: .
clone size: .
CDR3 protein: CASSLGFRTVTPNYGYTF

V gene: TRBV5-4
J gene: TRBJ2-7
D gene: TRBD1
clone size: .
CDR3 protein: CASSLPGQGANYEQYF

V gene: TRBV4-1
J gene: TRBJ1-5
D gene: .
clone size: .
CDR3 protein: CASSQDSAAGEVNQPQHF

V gene: TRBV19
J gene: TRBJ1-2
D gene: .
clone size: .
CDR3 protein: CASRTGHLANYGYTF

V gene: TRBV18
J gene: TRBJ2-4
D gene: .
clone size: .
CDR3 protein: CASSPMLSSIGNIQYF

V gene: TRBV5-5
J gene: TRBJ2-3
D gene: .
clone size: .
CDR3 protein: CASSFPFGQGLDTQYF

V gene: TRBV10-1
J gene: TRBJ2-1
D gene: TRBD1
clone size: .
CDR3 protein: CASSEWTGEDEQFF

V gene: TRBV19
J gene: TRBJ2-3
D gene: .
clone size: .
CDR3 protein: CASSYSTDPGDTQYF

V gene: TRBV12-3/TRBV12-4
J gene: TRBJ2-1
D gene: .
clone size: .
CDR3 protein: CASSFPYNEQFF

V gene: TRBV27
J gene: TRBJ2-3
D gene: TRBD2
clone size: .
CDR3 protein: CASTQSGGILRTQYF

V gene: TRBV3-1/TRBV3-2
J gene: TRBJ1-1
D gene: TRBD1
clone size: few
CDR3 protein: CASSRRAPGTGSSAFF

V gene: TRBV9
J gene: TRBJ1-2
D gene: TRBD1
clone size: .
CDR3 protein: CASSPRTGLGYGYTF

V gene: TRBV7-9
J gene: TRBJ2-1
D gene: TRBD2
clone size: .
CDR3 protein: CASSPAGGRYNEQFF

V gene: TRBV10-3
J gene: TRBJ2-7
D gene: TRBD2
clone size: .
CDR3 protein: CAISETSGGYEQYF

V gene: TRBV25-1
J gene: TRBJ2-1
D gene: .
clone size: .
CDR3 protein: CASSGGTAGFF

V gene: TRBV10-3
J gene: TRBJ2-7
D gene: TRBD1
clone size: .
CDR3 protein: CAIRGTGIYEQYF

V gene: TRBV18
J gene: TRBJ1-1
D gene: .
clone size: .
CDR3 protein: CASSPGATTNTEAFF

V gene: TRBV19
J gene: TRBJ1-6
D gene: TRBD1
clone size: once
CDR3 protein: CASSIETGANSPLHF

V gene: TRBV27
J gene: TRBJ1-1
D gene: .
clone size: .
CDR3 protein: CASSSPGDVNTEAFF

V gene: TRBV5-1
J gene: TRBJ1-2
D gene: TRBD1
clone size: .
CDR3 protein: CASSSAQGAGGYTF

V gene: TRBV24-1
J gene: TRBJ2-3
D gene: .
clone size: .
CDR3 protein: CATGGTVTDTQYF

V gene: TRBV3-1/TRBV3-2
J gene: TRBJ1-1
D gene: TRBD1
clone size: .
CDR3 protein: CASRQGSVDTEAFF

V gene: TRBV19
J gene: TRBJ1-2
D gene: .
clone size: .
CDR3 protein: CASSIVGGQYGYTF

V gene: TRBV12-5
J gene: TRBJ1-2
D gene: TRBD1
clone size: .
CDR3 protein: CASGPGQGHYGYTF

V gene: TRBV7-9
J gene: TRBJ2-5
D gene: TRBD2
clone size: .
CDR3 protein: CASSGRLAAETQYF

V gene: TRBV10-1
J gene: TRBJ2-5
D gene: TRBD2
clone size: .
CDR3 protein: CASSESLAGGRETQYF

V gene: TRBV10-1
J gene: TRBJ2-1
D gene: TRBD1
clone size: .
CDR3 protein: CASSGAGGSYNEQFF

V gene: TRBV19
J gene: TRBJ2-2
D gene: TRBD1
clone size: .
CDR3 protein: CASGRQGSAGELFF

V gene: TRBV7-8
J gene: TRBJ2-7
D gene: TRBD1
clone size: .
CDR3 protein: CASSFLQGTGSYEQYF

V gene: TRBV28
J gene: TRBJ1-6
D gene: TRBD1
clone size: .
CDR3 protein: CASSKPGQNSPLHF

V gene: TRBV5-1
J gene: TRBJ2-3
D gene: .
clone size: .
CDR3 protein: CASSLATQGWGDTQYF

V gene: TRBV7-6
J gene: TRBJ2-7
D gene: TRBD2
clone size: .
CDR3 protein: CASSLEAGRSYEQYF

V gene: TRBV7-9
J gene: TRBJ1-1
D gene: .
clone size: .
CDR3 protein: CASSLGFGGWTEAFF

V gene: TRBV18
J gene: TRBJ1-2
D gene: TRBD1
clone size: .
CDR3 protein: CASSPSGTGGGYGYTF

V gene: TRBV9
J gene: TRBJ2-4
D gene: TRBD1
clone size: .
CDR3 protein: CASSGPDRGGNIQYF

V gene: TRBV6-6
J gene: TRBJ1-2
D gene: .
clone size: .
CDR3 protein: CASCDSDTGSYGYTF

V gene: TRBV7-2
J gene: TRBJ2-7
D gene: .
clone size: once
CDR3 protein: CASSLATYYEQYF

V gene: TRBV30
J gene: TRBJ1-1
D gene: .
clone size: .
CDR3 protein: CAWSVLGGTEAFF

V gene: TRBV4-1
J gene: TRBJ1-2
D gene: .
clone size: .
CDR3 protein: CASSQGRGTYGYTF

V gene: TRBV19
J gene: TRBJ2-5
D gene: TRBD1
clone size: .
CDR3 protein: CASSSPGTAQETQYF

V gene: TRBV9
J gene: TRBJ1-1
D gene: .
clone size: .
CDR3 protein: CASSFSRDTVDPEAFF

V gene: TRBV5-1
J gene: TRBJ1-3
D gene: TRBD1
clone size: once
CDR3 protein: CASSLTGDRVGPGNTIYF

V gene: TRBV4-2
J gene: TRBJ1-4
D gene: .
clone size: .
CDR3 protein: CASSQRLGGEGEKLFF

V gene: TRBV3-1/TRBV3-2
J gene: TRBJ2-7
D gene: TRBD2
clone size: .
CDR3 protein: CASSHPGRGNEQYF

V gene: TRBV3-1/TRBV3-2
J gene: TRBJ2-1
D gene: TRBD2
clone size: .
CDR3 protein: CASSLGVAGYNEQFF

V gene: TRBV5-4
J gene: TRBJ1-2
D gene: .
clone size: .
CDR3 protein: CASSFEPGTNYGYTF